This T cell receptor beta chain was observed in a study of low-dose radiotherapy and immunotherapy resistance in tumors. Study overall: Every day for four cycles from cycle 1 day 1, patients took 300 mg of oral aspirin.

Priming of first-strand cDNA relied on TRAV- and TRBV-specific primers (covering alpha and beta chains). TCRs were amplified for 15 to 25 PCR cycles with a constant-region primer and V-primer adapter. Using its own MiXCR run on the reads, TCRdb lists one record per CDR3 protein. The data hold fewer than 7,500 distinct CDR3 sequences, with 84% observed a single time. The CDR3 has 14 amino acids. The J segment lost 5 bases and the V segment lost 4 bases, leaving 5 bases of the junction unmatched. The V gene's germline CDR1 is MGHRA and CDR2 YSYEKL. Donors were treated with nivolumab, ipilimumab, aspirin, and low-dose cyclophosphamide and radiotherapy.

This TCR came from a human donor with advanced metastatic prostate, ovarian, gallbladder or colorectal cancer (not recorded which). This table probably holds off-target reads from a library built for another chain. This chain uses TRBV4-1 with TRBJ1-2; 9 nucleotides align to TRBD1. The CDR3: CASSPNRGLYGYTF. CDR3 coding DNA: TGCGCCAGCAGCCCGAACAGGGGGCTGTATGGCTACACCTTC.